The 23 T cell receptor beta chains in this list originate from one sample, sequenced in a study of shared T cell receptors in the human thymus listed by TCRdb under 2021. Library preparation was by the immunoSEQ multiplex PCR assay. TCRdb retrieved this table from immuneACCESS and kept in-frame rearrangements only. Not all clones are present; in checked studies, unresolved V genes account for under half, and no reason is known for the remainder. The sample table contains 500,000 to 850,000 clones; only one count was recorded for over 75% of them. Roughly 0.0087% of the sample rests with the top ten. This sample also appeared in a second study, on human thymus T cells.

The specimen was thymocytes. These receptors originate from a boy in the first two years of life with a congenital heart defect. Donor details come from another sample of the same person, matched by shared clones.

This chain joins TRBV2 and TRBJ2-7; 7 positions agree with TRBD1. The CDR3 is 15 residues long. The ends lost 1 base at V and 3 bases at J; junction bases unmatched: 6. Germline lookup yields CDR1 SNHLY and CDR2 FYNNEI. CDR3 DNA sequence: TGTGCCAGCAGTGAAGAGCCGTACAGGGGCTACGAGCAGTACTTC. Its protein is CASSEEPYRGYEQYF. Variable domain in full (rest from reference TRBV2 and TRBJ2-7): EPEVTQTPSHQVTQMGQEVILRCVPISNHLYFYWYRQILGQKVEFLVSFYNNEISEKSEIFDDQFSVERPDGSNFTLKIRSTKLEDSAMYFCASSEEPYRGYEQYFGPGTRLTVT.

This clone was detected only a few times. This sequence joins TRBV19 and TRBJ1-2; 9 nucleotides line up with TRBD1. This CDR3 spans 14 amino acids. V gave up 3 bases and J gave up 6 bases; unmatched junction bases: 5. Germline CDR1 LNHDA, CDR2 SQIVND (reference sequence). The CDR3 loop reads CASSIPGTGNGYTF. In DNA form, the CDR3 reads TGTGCCAGTAGTATCCCCGGGACAGGGAATGGCTACACCTTC.

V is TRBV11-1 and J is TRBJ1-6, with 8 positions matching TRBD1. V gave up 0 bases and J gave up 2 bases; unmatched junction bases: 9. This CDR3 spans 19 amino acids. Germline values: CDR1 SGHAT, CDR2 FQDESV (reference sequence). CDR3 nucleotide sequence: TGTGCCAGCAGCTTAGCGTCCGACAGGGGAGGAACCTATAATTCACCCCTCCACTTT. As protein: CASSLASDRGGTYNSPLHF.

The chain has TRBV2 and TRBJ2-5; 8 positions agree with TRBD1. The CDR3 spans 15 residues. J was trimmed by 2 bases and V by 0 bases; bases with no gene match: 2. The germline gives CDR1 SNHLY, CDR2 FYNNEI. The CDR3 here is CASSEADRGQETQYF. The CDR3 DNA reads TGTGCCAGCAGTGAAGCCGACAGGGGACAAGAGACCCAGTACTTC.

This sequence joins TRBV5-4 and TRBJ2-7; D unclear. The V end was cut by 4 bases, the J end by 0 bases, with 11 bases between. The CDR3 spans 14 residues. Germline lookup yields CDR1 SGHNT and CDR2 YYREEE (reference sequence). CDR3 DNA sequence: TGTGCCAGCAGCGCGTCACCGGGCTCCTACGAGCAGTACTTC. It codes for CASSASPGSYEQYF. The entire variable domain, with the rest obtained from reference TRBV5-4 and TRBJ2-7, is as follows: ETGVTQSPTHLIKTRGQQVTLRCSSQSGHNTVSWYQQALGQGPQFIFQYYREEENGRGNFPPRFSGLQFPNYSSELNVNALELDDSALYLCASSASPGSYEQYFGPGTRLTVT.

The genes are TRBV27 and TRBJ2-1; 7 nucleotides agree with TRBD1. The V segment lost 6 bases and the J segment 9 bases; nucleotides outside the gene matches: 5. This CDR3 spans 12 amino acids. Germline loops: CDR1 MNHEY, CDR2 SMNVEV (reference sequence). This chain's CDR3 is CASSVAGGEQFF. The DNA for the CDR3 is TGTGCCAGCAGCGTGGCAGGGGGTGAGCAGTTCTTC.

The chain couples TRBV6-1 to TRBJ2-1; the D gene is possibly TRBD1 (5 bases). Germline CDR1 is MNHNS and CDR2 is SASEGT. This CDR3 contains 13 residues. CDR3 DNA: TGTGCAATTGGGGCAGTTCCCTACAATGAGCAGTTCTTC. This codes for CAIGAVPYNEQFF.

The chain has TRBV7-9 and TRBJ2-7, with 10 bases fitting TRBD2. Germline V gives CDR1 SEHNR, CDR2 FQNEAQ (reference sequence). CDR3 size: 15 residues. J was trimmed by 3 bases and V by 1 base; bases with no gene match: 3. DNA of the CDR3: TGTGCCAGCAGCTTAGGTAGCGGGGGGCGCTACGAGCAGTACTTC. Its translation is CASSLGSGGRYEQYF. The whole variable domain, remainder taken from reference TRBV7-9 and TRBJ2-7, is DTGVSQNPRHKITKRGQNVTFRCDPISEHNRLYWYRQTLGQGPEFLTYFQNEAQLEKSRLLSDRFSAERPKGSFSTLEIQRTEQGDSAMYLCASSLGSGGRYEQYFGPGTRLTVT.

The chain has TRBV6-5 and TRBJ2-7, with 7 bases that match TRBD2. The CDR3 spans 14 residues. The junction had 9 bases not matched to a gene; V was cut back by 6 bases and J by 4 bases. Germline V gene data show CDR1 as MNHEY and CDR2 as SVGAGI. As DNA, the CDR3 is TGTGCCAGCAGCCCCAGTTGGGGGGGGTACGAGCAGTACTTC. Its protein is CASSPSWGGYEQYF.

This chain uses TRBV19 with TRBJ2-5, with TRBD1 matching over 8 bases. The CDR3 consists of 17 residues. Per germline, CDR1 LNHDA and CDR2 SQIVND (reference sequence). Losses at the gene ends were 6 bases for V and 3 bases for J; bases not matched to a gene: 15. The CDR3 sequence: CASSPPTDRGREETQYF. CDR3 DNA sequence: TGTGCCAGTAGCCCACCTACAGACAGGGGACGGGAAGAGACCCAGTACTTC. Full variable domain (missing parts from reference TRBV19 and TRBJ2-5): DGGITQSPKYLFRKEGQNVTLSCEQNLNHDAMYWYRQDPGQGLRLIYYSQIVNDFQKGDIAEGYSVSREKKESFPLTVTSAQKNPTAFYLCASSPPTDRGREETQYFGPGTRLLVL.

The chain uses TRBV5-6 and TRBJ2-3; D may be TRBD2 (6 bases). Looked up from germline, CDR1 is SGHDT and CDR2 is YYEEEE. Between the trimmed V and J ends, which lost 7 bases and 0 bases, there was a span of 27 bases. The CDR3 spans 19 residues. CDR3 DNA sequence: TGTGCCAGCCTGTTAAGCCTGGGCGTCGGCGGGGAAAGCACAGATACGCAGTATTTT. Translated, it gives CASLLSLGVGGESTDTQYF.

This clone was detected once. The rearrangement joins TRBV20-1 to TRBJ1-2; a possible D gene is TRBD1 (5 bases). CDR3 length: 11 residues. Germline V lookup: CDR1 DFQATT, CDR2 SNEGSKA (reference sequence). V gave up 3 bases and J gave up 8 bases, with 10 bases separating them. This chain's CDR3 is CSASVPGGYTF. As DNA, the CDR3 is TGCAGTGCTAGTGTCCCAGGGGGCTACACCTTC.

The DNA of the CDR3 is TGTGCCAGCAGTGACTCTGTGAGCAATCAGCCCCAGCATTTT. Its protein is CASSDSVSNQPQHF. The chain is built from TRBV2 and TRBJ1-5; no firm D call. V was cut by 3 bases and J by 1 base, with 7 bases left in between. Germline-derived CDR1 and CDR2 are SNHLY and FYNNEI. The CDR3 totals 14 residues.

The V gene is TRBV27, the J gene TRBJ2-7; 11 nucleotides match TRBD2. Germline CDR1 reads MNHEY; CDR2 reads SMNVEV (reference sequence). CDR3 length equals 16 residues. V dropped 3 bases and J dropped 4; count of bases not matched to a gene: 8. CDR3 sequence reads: CASSFLGTSGTYEQYF. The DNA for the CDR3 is TGTGCCAGCAGTTTCCTCGGGACTAGCGGAACATACGAGCAGTACTTC.

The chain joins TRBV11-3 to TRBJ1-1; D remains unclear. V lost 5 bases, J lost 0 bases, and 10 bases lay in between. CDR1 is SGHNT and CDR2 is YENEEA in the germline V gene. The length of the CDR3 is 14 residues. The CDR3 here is CASSPGRLNTEAFF. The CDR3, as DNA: TGTGCCAGCAGCCCGGGGAGGCTGAACACTGAAGCTTTCTTT.

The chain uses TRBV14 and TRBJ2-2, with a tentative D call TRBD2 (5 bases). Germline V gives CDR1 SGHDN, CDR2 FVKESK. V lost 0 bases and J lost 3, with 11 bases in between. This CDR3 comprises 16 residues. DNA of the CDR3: TGTGCCAGCAGCCAAGATCGCGGGCTGCACACCGGGGAGCTGTTTTTT. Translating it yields CASSQDRGLHTGELFF.

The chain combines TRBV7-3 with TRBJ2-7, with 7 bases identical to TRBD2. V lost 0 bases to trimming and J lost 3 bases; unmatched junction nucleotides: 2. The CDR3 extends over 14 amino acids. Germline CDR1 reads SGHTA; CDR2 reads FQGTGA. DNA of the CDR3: TGTGCCAGCAGCTTAACAGCGGGGCTCTACGAGCAGTACTTC. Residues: CASSLTAGLYEQYF. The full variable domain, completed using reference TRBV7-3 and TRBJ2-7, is GAGVSQTPSNKVTEKGKYVELRCDPISGHTALYWYRQSLGQGPEFLIYFQGTGAADDSGLPNDRFFAVRPEGSVSTLKIQRTERGDSAVYLCASSLTAGLYEQYFGPGTRLTVT.

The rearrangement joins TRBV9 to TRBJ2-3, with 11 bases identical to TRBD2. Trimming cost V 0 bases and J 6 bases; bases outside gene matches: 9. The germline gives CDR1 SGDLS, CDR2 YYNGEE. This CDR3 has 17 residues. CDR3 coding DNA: TGTGCCAGCAGCGTAGCTTCCCCTAGCGGGGGGCCGGATACGCAGTATTTT. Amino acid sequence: CASSVASPSGGPDTQYF.

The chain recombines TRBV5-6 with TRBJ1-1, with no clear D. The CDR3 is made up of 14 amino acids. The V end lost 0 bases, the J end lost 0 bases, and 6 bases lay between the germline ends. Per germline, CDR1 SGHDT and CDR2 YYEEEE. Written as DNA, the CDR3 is TGTGCCAGCAGCTTGGGTCCGGTGAACACTGAAGCTTTCTTT. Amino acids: CASSLGPVNTEAFF.

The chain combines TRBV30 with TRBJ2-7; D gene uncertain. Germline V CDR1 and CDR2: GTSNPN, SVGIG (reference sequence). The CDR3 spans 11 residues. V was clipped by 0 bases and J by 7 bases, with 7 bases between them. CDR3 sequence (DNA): TGTGCCTGGAGTGTACTCGAGGAGCAGTACTTC. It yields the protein CAWSVLEEQYF.

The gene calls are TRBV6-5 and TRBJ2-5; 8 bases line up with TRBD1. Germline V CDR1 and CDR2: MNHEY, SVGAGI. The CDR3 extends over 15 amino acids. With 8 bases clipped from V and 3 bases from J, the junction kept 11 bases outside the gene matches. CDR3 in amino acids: CASQDRGTPKETQYF. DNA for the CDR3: TGTGCCAGCCAAGACAGGGGAACACCTAAAGAGACCCAGTACTTC.

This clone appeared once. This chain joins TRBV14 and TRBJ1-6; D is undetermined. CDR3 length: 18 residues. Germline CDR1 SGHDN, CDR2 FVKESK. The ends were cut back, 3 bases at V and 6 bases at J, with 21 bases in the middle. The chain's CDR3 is CASSQRAIPGRGNSPLHF. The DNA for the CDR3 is TGTGCCAGCAGCCAGAGAGCCATCCCCGGGCGGGGTAATTCACCCCTCCACTTT.

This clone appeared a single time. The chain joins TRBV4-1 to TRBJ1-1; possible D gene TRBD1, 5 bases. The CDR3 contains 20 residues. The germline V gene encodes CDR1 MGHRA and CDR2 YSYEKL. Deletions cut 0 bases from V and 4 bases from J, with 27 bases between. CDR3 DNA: TGCGCCAGCAGCCAAGATGGGACGACACGGGGGGGGGAGATGTGCACTGAAGCTTTCTTT. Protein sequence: CASSQDGTTRGGEMCTEAFF.